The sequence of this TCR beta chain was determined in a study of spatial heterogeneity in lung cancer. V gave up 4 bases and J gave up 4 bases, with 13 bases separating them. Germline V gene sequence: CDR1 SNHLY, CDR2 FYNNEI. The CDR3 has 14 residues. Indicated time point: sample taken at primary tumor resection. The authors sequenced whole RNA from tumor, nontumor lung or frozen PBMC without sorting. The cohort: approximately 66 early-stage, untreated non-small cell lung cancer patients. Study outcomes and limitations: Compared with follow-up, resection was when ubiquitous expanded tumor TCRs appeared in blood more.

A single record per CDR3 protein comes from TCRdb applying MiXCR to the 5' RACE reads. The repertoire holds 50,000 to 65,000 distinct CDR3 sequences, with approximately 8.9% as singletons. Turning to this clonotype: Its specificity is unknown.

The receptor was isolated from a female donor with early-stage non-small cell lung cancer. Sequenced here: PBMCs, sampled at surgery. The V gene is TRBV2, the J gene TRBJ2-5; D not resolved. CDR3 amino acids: CASSGGTRAETQYF. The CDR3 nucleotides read TGTGCCAGCAGTGGGGGAACAAGGGCAGAGACCCAGTACTTC.